One sample yielded the 2 T cell receptor beta chains listed below, sequenced in a study of CD8 T cells in Susac syndrome. Reverse transcription of roughly 0.45 to 1 ug RNA was performed with random hexamers. MiXCR, run by TCRdb on the immunoSEQ multiplex PCR reads, gives a single entry per CDR3 protein. The sample contains a few hundred thousand distinct CDR3 sequences, approximately 85% of which appear only once. Sequences were obtained from CD8+ T cells from PBMCs. Receptors originate from a human donor with multiple sclerosis.

V usage is TRBV27 and J usage is TRBJ2-7, with 11 positions matching TRBD2. This CDR3 is built from 16 residues. V trimming: 2 bases; J trimming: 4 bases; junction bases outside the gene matches: 7. Germline CDR1 is MNHEY and CDR2 is SMNVEV (reference sequence). CDR3 protein: CASSLEASGRFYEQYF. As DNA, the CDR3 is TGTGCCAGCAGTTTAGAGGCTAGCGGGAGGTTTTACGAGCAGTACTTC.

The rearrangement links TRBV25-1 to TRBJ2-2; 12 bases agree with TRBD1. The V gene's germline CDR1 is MGHDK and CDR2 SYGVNS. There are 16 residues in the CDR3. With 6 bases clipped from V and 2 bases from J, the junction kept 4 bases outside the gene matches. CDR3 loop: CASSAGTGGNTGELFF. The CDR3 bases are TGTGCCAGCAGCGCCGGGACAGGGGGCAACACCGGGGAGCTGTTTTTT.